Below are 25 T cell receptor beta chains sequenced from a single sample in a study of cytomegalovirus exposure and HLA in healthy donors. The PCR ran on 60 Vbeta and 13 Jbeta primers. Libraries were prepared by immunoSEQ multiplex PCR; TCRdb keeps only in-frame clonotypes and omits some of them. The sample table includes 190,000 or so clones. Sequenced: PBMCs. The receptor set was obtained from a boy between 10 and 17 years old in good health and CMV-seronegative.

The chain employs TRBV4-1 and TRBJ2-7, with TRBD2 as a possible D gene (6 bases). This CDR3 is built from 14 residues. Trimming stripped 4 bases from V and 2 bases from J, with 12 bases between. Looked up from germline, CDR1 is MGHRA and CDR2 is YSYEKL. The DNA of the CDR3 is TGCGCCAGCAGCCTGGGACTTACTACCTACGAGCAGTACTTC. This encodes CASSLGLTTYEQYF.

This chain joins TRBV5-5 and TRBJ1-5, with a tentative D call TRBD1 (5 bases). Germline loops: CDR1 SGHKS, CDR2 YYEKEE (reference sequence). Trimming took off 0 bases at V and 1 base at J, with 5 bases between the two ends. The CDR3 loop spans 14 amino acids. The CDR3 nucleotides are TGTGCCAGCAGCTTGGAGGGGAGCAATCAGCCCCAGCATTTT. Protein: CASSLEGSNQPQHF.

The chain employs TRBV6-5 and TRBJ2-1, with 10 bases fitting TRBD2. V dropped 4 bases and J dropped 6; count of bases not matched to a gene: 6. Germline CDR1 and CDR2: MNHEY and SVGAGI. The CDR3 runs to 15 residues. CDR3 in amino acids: CASSSAGGKPNEQFF. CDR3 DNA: TGTGCCAGCAGTTCAGCGGGGGGGAAGCCCAATGAGCAGTTCTTC.

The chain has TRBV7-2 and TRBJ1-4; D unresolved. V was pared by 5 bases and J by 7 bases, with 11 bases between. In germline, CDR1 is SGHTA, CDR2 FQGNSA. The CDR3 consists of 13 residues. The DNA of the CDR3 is TGTGCCAGCAGCCCCCCTGCGGGTGAAAAACTGTTTTTT. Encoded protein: CASSPPAGEKLFF.

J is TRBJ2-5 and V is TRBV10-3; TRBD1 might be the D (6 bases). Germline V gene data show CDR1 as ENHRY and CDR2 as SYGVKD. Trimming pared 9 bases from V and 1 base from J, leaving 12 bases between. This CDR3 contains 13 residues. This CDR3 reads CAISRDTQETQYF. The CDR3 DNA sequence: TGTGCCATATCCCGGGACACCCAAGAGACCCAGTACTTC.

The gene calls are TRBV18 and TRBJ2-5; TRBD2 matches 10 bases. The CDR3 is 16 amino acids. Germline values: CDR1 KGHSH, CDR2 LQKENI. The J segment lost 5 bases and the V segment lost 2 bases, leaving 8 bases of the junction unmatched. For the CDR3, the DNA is TGTGCCAGCTCACCATGGCTAGCGGGGGACGGGGAGACCCAGTACTTC. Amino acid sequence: CASSPWLAGDGETQYF. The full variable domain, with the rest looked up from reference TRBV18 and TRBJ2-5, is NAGVMQNPRHLVRRRGQEARLRCSPMKGHSHVYWYRQLPEEGLKFMVYLQKENIIDESGMPKERFSAEFPKEGPSILRIQQVVRGDSAAYFCASSPWLAGDGETQYFGPGTRLLVL.

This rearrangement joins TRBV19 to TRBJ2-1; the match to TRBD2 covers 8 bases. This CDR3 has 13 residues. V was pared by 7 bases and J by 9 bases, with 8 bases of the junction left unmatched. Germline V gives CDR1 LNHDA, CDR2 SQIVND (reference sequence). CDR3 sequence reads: CASTDGGAVEQFF. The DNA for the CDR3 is TGTGCCAGTACGGACGGGGGGGCCGTTGAGCAGTTCTTC.

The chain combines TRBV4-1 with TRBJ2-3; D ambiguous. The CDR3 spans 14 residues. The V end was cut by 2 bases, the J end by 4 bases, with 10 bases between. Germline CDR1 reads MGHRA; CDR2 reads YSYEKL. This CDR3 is CASSQPLSSDTQYF. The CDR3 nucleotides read TGCGCCAGCAGCCAACCTCTGTCTTCAGATACGCAGTATTTT.

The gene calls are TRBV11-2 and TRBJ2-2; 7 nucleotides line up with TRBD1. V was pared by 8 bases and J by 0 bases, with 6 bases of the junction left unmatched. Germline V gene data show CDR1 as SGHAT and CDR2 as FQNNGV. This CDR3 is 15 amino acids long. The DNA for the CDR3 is TGTGCCAGCGCTGTGGGGACAGCGAACACCGGGGAGCTGTTTTTT. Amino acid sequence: CASAVGTANTGELFF.

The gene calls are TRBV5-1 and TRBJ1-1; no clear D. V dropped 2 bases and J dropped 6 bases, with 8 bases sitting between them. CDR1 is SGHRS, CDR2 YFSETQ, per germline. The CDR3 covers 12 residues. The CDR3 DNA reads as TGCGCCAGCAGCTTCGTAGCGGCTGAAGCTTTCTTT. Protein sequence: CASSFVAAEAFF.

CDR3 loop: CASSNRDSPGGGYTF. The DNA for the CDR3 is TGTGCCAGCAGTAACCGGGACAGCCCAGGTGGTGGCTACACCTTC. V is TRBV28 and J is TRBJ1-2; 7 bases match TRBD1. CDR1 MDHEN and CDR2 SYDVKM come from the germline V gene. V lost 5 bases to trimming and J lost 7 bases; unmatched junction nucleotides: 13. This CDR3 comprises 15 residues.

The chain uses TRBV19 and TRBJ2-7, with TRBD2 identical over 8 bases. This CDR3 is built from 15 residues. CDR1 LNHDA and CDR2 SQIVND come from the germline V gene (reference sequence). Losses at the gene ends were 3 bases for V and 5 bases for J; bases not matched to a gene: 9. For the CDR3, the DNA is TGTGCCAGTAGTATTTCGGCGGGGGGCCGGCACGAGCAGTACTTC. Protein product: CASSISAGGRHEQYF.

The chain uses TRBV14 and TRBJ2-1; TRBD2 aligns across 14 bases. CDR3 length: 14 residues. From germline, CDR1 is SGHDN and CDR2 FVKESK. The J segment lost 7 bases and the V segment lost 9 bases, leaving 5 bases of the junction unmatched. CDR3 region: CASTGLAGVNEQFF. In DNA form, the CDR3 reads TGTGCCAGTACGGGACTAGCGGGGGTAAATGAGCAGTTCTTC.

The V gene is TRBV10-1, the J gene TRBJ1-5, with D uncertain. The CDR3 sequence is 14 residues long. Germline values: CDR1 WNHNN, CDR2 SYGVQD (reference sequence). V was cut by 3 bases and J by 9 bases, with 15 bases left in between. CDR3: CASSDRYPQAPQHF. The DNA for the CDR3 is TGCGCCAGCAGTGATCGGTACCCCCAGGCGCCCCAGCATTTT.

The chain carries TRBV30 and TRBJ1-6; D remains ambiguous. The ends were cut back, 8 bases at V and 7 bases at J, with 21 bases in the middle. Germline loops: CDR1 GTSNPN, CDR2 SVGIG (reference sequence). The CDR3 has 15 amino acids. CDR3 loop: CATTLFQKTNSPLHF. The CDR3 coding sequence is TGTGCCACCACCCTCTTTCAGAAAACGAATTCACCCCTCCACTTT. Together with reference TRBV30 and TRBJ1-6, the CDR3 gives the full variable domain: SQTIHQWPATLVQPVGSPLSLECTVEGTSNPNLYWYRQAAGRGLQLLFYSVGIGQISSEVPQNLSASRPQDRQFILSSKKLLLSDSGFYLCATTLFQKTNSPLHFGNGTRLTVT.

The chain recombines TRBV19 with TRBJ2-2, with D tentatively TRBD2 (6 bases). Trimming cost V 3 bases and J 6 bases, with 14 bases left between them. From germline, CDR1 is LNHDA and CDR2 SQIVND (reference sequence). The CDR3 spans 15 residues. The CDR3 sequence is CASSILGTPAGELFF. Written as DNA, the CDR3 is TGTGCCAGTAGTATTCTCGGGACTCCCGCCGGGGAGCTGTTTTTT.

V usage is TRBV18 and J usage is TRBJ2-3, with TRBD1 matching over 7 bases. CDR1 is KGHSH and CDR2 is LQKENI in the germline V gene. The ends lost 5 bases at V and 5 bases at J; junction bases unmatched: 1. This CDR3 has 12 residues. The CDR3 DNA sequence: TGTGCCAGCTCAAGGGGGCTAGATACGCAGTATTTT. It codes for CASSRGLDTQYF.

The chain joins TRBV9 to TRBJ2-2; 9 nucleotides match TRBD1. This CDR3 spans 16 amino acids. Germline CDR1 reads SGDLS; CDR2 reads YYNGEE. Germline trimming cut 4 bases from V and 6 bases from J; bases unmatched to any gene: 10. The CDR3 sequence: CASSLSGTGSPGELFF. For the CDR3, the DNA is TGTGCCAGCAGCCTGTCCGGGACAGGGTCACCCGGGGAGCTGTTTTTT.

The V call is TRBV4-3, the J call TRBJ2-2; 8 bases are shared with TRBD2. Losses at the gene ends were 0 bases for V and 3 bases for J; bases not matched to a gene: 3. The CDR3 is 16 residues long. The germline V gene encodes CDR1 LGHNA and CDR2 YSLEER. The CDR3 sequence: CASSQDGGGHTGELFF. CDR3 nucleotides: TGCGCCAGCAGCCAAGACGGGGGGGGGCACACCGGGGAGCTGTTTTTT.

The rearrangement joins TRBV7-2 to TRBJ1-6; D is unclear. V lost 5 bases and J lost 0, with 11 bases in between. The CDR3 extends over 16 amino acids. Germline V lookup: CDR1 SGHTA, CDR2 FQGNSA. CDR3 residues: CASSPRLSSYNSPLHF. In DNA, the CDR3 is TGTGCCAGCAGCCCCCGCTTGAGCTCCTATAATTCACCCCTCCACTTT. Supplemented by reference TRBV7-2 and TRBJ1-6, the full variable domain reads GAGVSQSPSNKVTEKGKDVELRCDPISGHTALYWYRQSLGQGLEFLIYFQGNSAPDKSGLPSDRFSAERTGGSVSTLTIQRTQQEDSAVYLCASSPRLSSYNSPLHFGNGTRLTVT.

CDR3 DNA: TGTGCCAGCAGTGACAGGCATTCACCCCTCCACTTT. Translation: CASSDRHSPLHF. This rearrangement joins TRBV2 to TRBJ1-6; D not resolved. The CDR3 spans 12 residues. Per germline, CDR1 SNHLY and CDR2 FYNNEI. Trimming removed 3 bases from V and 8 bases from J, with 5 bases in between.

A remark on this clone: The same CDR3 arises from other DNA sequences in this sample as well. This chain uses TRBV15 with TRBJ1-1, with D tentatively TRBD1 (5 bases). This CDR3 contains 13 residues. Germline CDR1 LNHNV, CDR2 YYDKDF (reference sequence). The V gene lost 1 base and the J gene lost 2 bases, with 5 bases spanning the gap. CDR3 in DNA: TGTGCCACCAGCAGAGGGGGCAACACTGAAGCTTTCTTT. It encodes CATSRGGNTEAFF.

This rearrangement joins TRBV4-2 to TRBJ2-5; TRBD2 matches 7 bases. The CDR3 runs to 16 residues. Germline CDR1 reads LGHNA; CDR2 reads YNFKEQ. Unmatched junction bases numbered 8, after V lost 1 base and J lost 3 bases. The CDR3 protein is CASSQGTREGKETQYF. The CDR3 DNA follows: TGTGCCAGCAGCCAAGGAACCAGGGAGGGGAAAGAGACCCAGTACTTC.

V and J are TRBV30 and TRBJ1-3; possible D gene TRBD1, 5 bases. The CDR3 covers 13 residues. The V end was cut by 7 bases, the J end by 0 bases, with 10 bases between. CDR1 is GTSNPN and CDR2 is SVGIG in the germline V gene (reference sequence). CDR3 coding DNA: TGTGCCTCCGCCCAGGGCTCTGGAAACACCATATATTTT. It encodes CASAQGSGNTIYF.

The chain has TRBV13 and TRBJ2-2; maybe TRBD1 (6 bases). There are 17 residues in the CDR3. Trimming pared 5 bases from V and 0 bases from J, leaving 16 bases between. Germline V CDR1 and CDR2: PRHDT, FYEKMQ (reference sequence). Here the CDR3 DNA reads TGTGCCAGCAGCCGACCCGGGACACCCTCGAACACCGGGGAGCTGTTTTTT. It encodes CASSRPGTPSNTGELFF.